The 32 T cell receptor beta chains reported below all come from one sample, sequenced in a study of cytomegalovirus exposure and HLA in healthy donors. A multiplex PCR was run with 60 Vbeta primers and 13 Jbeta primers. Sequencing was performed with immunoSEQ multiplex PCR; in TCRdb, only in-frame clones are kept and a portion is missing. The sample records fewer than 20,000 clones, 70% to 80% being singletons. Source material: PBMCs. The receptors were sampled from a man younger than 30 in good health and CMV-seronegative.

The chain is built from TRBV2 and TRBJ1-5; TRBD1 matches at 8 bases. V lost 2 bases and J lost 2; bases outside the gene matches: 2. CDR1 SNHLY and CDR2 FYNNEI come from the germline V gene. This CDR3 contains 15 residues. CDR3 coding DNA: TGTGCCAGCAGTGAAAACAGGGGGGGCAATCAGCCCCAGCATTTT. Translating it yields CASSENRGGNQPQHF. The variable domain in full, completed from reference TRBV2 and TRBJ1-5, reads EPEVTQTPSHQVTQMGQEVILRCVPISNHLYFYWYRQILGQKVEFLVSFYNNEISEKSEIFDDQFSVERPDGSNFTLKIRSTKLEDSAMYFCASSENRGGNQPQHFGDGTRLSIL.

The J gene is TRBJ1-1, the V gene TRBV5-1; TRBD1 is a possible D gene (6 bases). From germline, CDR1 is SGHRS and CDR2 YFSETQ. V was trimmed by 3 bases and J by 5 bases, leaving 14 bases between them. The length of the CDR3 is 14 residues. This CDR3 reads CASSSQQGGTEAFF. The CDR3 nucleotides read TGCGCCAGCAGCTCTCAACAGGGCGGGACTGAAGCTTTCTTT. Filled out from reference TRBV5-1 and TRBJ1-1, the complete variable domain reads KAGVTQTPRYLIKTRGQQVTLSCSPISGHRSVSWYQQTPGQGLQFLFEYFSETQRNKGNFPGRFSGRQFSNSRSEMNVSTLELGDSALYLCASSSQQGGTEAFFGQGTRLTVV.

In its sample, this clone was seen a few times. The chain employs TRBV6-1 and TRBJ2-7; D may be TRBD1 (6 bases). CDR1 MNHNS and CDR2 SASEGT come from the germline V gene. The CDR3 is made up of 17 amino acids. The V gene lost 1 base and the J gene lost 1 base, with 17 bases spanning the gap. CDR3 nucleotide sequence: TGTGCCAGCAGTGAAGATTGGTACAGGGCAATTTCCTACGAGCAGTACTTC. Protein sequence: CASSEDWYRAISYEQYF.

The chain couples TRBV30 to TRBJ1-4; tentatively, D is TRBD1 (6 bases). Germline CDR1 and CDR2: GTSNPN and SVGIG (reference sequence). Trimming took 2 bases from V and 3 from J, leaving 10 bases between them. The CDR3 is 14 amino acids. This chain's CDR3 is CAWSTGPANEKLFF. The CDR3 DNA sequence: TGTGCCTGGAGTACAGGGCCGGCTAATGAAAAACTGTTTTTT.

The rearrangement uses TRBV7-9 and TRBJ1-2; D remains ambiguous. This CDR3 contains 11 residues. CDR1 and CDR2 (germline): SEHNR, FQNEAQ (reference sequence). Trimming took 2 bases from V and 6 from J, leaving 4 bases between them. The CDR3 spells CASSLSNGYTF. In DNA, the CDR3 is TGTGCCAGCAGCTTATCTAATGGCTACACCTTC.

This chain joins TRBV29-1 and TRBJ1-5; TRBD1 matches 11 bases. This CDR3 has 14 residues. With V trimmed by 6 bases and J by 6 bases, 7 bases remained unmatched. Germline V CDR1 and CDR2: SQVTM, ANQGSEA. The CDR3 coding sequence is TGCAGCGTGGGGGGACAGGGGGTCGGTCAGCCCCAGCATTTT. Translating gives CSVGGQGVGQPQHF.

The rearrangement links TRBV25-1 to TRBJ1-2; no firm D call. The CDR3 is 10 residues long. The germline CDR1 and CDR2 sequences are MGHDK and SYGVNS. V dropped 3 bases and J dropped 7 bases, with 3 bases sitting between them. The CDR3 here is CASSDGGYTF. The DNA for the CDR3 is TGTGCCAGCAGTGACGGTGGCTACACCTTC.

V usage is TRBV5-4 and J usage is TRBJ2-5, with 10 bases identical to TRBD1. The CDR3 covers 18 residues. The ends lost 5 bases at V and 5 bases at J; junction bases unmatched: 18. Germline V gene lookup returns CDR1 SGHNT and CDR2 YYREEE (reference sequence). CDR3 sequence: CASSPVTRRDRGGETQYF. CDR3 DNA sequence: TGTGCCAGCAGTCCGGTCACACGACGGGACAGGGGTGGGGAGACCCAGTACTTC.

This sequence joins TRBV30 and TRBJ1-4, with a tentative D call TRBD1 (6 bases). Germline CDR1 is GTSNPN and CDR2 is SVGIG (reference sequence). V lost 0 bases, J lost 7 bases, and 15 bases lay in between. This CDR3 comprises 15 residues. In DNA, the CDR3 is TGTGCCTGGAGTGTACACGGGGGGCAGGGTGAAAAACTGTTTTTT. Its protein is CAWSVHGGQGEKLFF.

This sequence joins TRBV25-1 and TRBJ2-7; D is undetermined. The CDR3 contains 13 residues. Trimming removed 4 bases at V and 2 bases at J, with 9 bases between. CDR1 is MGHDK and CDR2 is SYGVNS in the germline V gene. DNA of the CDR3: TGTGCCAGCAGTGGCGGTACACCCTACGAGCAGTACTTC. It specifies CASSGGTPYEQYF.

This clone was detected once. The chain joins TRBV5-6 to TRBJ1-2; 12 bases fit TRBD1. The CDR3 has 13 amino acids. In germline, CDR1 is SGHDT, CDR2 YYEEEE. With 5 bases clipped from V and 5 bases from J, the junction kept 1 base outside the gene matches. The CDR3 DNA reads TGTGCCAGCAGGGGACAGGGGGCGTATGGCTACACCTTC. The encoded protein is CASRGQGAYGYTF. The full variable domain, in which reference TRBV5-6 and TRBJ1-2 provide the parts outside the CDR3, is DAGVTQSPTHLIKTRGQQVTLRCSPKSGHDTVSWYQQALGQGPQFIFQYYEEEERQRGNFPDRFSGHQFPNYSSELNVNALLLGDSALYLCASRGQGAYGYTFGSGTRLTVV.

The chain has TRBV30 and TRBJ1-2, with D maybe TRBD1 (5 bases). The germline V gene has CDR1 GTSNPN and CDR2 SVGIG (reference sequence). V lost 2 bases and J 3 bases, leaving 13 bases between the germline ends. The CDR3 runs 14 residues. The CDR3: CAWSLRDRYYGYTF. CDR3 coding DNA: TGTGCCTGGAGTTTAAGAGACAGATACTATGGCTACACCTTC.

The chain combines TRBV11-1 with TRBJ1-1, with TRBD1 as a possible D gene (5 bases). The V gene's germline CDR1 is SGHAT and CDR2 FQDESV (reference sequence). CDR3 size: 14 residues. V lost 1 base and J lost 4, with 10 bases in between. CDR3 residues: CASSLVRVGTEAFF. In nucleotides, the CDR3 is TGTGCCAGCAGCTTAGTCAGGGTTGGCACTGAAGCTTTCTTT.

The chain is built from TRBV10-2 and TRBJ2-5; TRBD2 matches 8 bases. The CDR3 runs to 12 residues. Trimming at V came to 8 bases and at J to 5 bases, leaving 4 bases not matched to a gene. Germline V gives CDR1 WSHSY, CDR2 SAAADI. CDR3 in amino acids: CASATSVETQYF. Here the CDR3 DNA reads TGCGCCAGCGCGACTAGCGTGGAGACCCAGTACTTC.

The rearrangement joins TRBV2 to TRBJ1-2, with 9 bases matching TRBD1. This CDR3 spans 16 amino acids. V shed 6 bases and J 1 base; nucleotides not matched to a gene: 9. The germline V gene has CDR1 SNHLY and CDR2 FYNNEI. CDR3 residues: CASSGGTGKFNYGYTF. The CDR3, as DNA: TGTGCCAGCAGCGGAGGGACAGGGAAGTTTAACTATGGCTACACCTTC.

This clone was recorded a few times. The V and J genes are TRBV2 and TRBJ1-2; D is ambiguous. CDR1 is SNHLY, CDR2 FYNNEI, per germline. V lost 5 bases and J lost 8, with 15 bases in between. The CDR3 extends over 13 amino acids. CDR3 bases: TGTGCCAGCAGTCGACCGTCCGCGAGGGGCTACACCTTC. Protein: CASSRPSARGYTF.

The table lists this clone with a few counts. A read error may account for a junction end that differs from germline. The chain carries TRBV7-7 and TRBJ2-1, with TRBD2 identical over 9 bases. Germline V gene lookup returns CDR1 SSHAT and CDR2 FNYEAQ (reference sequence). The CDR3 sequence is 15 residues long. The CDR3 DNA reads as TGTGCTAGCAGCTCTAATAGCGGGGGTAACAATGAGCAGTTCTTC. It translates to CASSSNSGGNNEQFF.

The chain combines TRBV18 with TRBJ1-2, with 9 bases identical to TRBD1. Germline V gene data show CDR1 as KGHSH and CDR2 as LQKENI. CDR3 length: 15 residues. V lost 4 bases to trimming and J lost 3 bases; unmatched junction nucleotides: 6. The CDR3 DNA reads TGTGCCAGCTCACTCGAGGACAGGGGCTACTATGGCTACACCTTC. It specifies CASSLEDRGYYGYTF.

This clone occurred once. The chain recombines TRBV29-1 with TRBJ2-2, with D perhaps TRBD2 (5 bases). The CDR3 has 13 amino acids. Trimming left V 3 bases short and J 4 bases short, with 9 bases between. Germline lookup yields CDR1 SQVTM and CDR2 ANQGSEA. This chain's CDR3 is CSVDPEGTGELFF. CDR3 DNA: TGCAGCGTTGACCCCGAGGGCACCGGGGAGCTGTTTTTT.

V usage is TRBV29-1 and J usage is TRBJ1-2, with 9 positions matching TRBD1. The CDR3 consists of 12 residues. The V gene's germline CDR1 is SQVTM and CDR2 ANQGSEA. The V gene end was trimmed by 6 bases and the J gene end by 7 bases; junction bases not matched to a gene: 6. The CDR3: CSVRQGVGGYTF. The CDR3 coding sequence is TGCAGCGTCCGACAGGGGGTCGGTGGCTACACCTTC.

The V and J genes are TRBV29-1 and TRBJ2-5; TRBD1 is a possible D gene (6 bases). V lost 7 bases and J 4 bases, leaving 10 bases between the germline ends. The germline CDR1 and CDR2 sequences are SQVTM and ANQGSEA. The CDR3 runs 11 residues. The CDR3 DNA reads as TGCAGCGGGACCAGGGGAGAGACCCAGTACTTC. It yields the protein CSGTRGETQYF. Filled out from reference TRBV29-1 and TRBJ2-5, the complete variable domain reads SAVISQKPSRDICQRGTSLTIQCQVDSQVTMMFWYRQQPGQSLTLIATANQGSEATYESGFVIDKFPISRPNLTFSTLTVSNMSPEDSSIYLCSGTRGETQYFGPGTRLLVL.

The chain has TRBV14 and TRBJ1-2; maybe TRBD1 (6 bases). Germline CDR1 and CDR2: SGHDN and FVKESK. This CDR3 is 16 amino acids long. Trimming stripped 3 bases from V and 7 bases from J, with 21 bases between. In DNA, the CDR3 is TGTGCCAGCAGCCAGGACCCGTTACAGGGATCTTTTGGCTACACCTTC. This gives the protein CASSQDPLQGSFGYTF.

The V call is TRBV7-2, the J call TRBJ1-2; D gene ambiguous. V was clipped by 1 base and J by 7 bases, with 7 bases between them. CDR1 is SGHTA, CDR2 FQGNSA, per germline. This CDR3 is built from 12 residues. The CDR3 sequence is CASSLDSRGYTF. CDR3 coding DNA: TGTGCCAGCAGCTTAGACAGTCGTGGCTACACCTTC. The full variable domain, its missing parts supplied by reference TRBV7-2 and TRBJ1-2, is GAGVSQSPSNKVTEKGKDVELRCDPISGHTALYWYRQSLGQGLEFLIYFQGNSAPDKSGLPSDRFSAERTGGSVSTLTIQRTQQEDSAVYLCASSLDSRGYTFGSGTRLTVV.

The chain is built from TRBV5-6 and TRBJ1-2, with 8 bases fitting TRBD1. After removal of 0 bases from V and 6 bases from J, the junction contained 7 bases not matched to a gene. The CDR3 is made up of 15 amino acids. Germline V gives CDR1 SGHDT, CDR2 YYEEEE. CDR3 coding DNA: TGTGCCAGCAGCTTGGTGGTTGGACAGGGCCATGGCTACACCTTC. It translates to CASSLVVGQGHGYTF. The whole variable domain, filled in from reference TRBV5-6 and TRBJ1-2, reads DAGVTQSPTHLIKTRGQQVTLRCSPKSGHDTVSWYQQALGQGPQFIFQYYEEEERQRGNFPDRFSGHQFPNYSSELNVNALLLGDSALYLCASSLVVGQGHGYTFGSGTRLTVV.

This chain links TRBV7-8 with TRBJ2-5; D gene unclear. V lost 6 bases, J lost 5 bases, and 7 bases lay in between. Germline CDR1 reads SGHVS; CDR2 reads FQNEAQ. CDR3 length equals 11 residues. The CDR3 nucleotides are TGTGCCAGCAGTCAACTGGAGACCCAGTACTTC. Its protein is CASSQLETQYF.

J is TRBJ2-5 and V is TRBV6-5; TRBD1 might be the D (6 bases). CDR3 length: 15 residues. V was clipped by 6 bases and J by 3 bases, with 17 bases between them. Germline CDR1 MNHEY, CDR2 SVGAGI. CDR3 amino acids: CASRAPGALKETQYF. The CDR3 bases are TGTGCCAGCAGAGCACCAGGGGCTCTAAAAGAGACCCAGTACTTC.

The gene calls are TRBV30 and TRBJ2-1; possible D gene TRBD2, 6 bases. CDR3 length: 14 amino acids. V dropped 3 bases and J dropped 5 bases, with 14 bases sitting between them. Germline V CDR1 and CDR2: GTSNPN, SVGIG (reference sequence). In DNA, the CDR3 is TGTGCCTGGAGCCCCCGGGACTTGCACAATGAGCAGTTCTTC. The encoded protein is CAWSPRDLHNEQFF.

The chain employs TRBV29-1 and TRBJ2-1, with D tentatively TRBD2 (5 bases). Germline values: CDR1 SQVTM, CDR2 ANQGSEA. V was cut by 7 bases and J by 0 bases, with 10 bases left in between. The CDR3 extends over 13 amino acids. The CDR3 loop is CSAARDSYNEQFF. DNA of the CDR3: TGCAGCGCCGCGAGGGACTCCTACAATGAGCAGTTCTTC.

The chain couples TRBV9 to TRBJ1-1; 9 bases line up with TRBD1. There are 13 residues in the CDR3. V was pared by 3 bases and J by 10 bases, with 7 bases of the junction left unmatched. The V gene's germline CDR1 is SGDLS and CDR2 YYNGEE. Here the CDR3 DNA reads TGTGCCAGCAGCGGCGGGGGACAGGGTTCAGCTTTCTTT. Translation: CASSGGGQGSAFF. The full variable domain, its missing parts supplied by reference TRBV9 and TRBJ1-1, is DSGVTQTPKHLITATGQRVTLRCSPRSGDLSVYWYQQSLDQGLQFLIQYYNGEERAKGNILERFSAQQFPDLHSELNLSSLELGDSALYFCASSGGGQGSAFFGQGTRLTVV.

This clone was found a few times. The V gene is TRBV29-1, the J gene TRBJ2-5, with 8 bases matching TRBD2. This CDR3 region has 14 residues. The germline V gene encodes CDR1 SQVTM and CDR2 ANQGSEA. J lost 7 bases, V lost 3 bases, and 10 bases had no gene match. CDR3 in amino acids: CSVEIGRARGTQYF. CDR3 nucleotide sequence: TGCAGCGTTGAGATCGGGAGGGCCCGGGGGACCCAGTACTTC. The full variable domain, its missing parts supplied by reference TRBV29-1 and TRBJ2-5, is SAVISQKPSRDICQRGTSLTIQCQVDSQVTMMFWYRQQPGQSLTLIATANQGSEATYESGFVIDKFPISRPNLTFSTLTVSNMSPEDSSIYLCSVEIGRARGTQYFGPGTRLLVL.

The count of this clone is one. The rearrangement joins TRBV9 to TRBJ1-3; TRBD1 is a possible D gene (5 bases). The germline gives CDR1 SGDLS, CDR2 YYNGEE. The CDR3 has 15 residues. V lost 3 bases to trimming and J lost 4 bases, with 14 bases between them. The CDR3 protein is CASSALTGLGNTIYF. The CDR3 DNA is TGTGCCAGCAGCGCCCTGACGGGACTCGGAAACACCATATATTTT. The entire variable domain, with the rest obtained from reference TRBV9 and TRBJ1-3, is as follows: DSGVTQTPKHLITATGQRVTLRCSPRSGDLSVYWYQQSLDQGLQFLIQYYNGEERAKGNILERFSAQQFPDLHSELNLSSLELGDSALYFCASSALTGLGNTIYFGEGSWLTVV.

The CDR3 coding sequence is TGTGCCAGCAGTCGGATGACAGCCTCTGGAAACACCATATATTTT. It codes for CASSRMTASGNTIYF. The chain employs TRBV6-1 and TRBJ1-3; D possibly corresponds to TRBD1 (5 bases). This CDR3 has 15 residues. CDR1 and CDR2 from the germline V gene are MNHNS and SASEGT. V was trimmed by 5 bases and J by 0 bases, leaving 11 bases between them.